This T cell receptor (beta chain) was profiled in a study of T cell responses to AZD1222 COVID-19 vaccine. Study results and limitations: There were repertoire samples only from the period after the peak T cell response. Vaccine-associated CD4 TCRs ranged over spike, dominating at 160-218 and 743-854. Only a handful of individuals given AZD1222 were seropositive at baseline. White British donors predominated, females outnumbered males, and clonal diversity was possibly underestimated.

For this clone: Its antigen is currently unknown.

Profiling relied on immunoSEQ multiplex PCR, and the TCRdb table lists in-frame clones only, not all of them. Seen here are about 150,000 clones, approximately 88% observed once, and the top ten hold about 15%. The receptor comes from an adult in good health. The sequences come from peripheral blood, collected on day 0 of AZD1222 vaccination.

The CDR3 coding sequence is TGTGCCAGCGGCGGGCAGGGTGAAGCTTTCTTT. This encodes CASGGQGEAFF. The chain recombines TRBV18 with TRBJ1-1; possibly TRBD1 for D (5 bases). The V end lost 8 bases, the J end lost 7 bases, and 11 bases lay between the germline ends. Germline CDR1 and CDR2: KGHSH and LQKENI. The CDR3 totals 11 residues.